This T cell receptor (beta chain) is from a study of cytomegalovirus exposure and HLA in healthy donors. The PCR made use of 60 Vbeta and 13 Jbeta primers. Clones were sequenced by immunoSEQ multiplex PCR, and TCRdb holds only the in-frame ones, with some missing. The sample holds tens of thousands of clones; 63% are singletons and the top ten take around 6.3%. CDR3 size: 17 residues. The germline V gene encodes CDR1 SGHRS and CDR2 YFSETQ. V shed 3 bases, J shed 5 bases, and the junction held 13 bases outside the gene matches. Sample: PBMCs. V and J are TRBV5-1 and TRBJ2-7, with TRBD1 matching 11 bases. The TCR sequence derives from a woman between 25 and 40 years old in good health and CMV-seronegative. CDR3 bases: TGCGCCAGCAGCTCTGGGACAGGGGGAAGGGCAGGGAACGAGCAGTACTTC. Translation gives CASSSGTGGRAGNEQYF.